This section outlines one TCR beta chain sequence together with its context. This specimen includes other DNA sequences encoding the same CDR3. The Seattle patients joined while their infection was active and were tracked longitudinally afterward. The data originate from a study of blood T cell repertoires in COVID-19. Overall study: Collection of acute and convalescent COVID-19 samples took place in the United States, Italy and Spain.

The germline V gene has CDR1 LGHDT and CDR2 YNNKEL (reference sequence). The J segment lost 3 bases and the V segment lost 4 bases, leaving 3 bases of the junction unmatched. This CDR3 region has 15 residues. Per the authors' pipeline: Amplification of reference gene primers was used by the study to estimate nucleated cell counts. Produced via immunoSEQ multiplex PCR; TCRdb's table is partial and in-frame only. From that table come the V and J calls and clone size; the DNA was used to work out D and trimming. The sample lists over 250,000 clones; roughly 83% were seen once. The chain uses TRBV3-1 (or the pseudogene TRBV3-2) and TRBJ2-7, with TRBD2 matching over 13 bases. The sample was peripheral blood. The TCR originated in a human donor with COVID-19, enrolled during active disease. The donor label of this sample is uncertain. The CDR3 DNA reads as TGTGCCAGCAGCCCGAGGACTAGCGGGAGCTACGAGCAGTACTTC. Its protein is CASSPRTSGSYEQYF.